This passage covers 6 T cell receptor beta chains from one sample sequenced in a study of technical replicates of blood from a handful of donors. TCRdb's copy holds only in-frame clones and misses some; the assay was immunoSEQ multiplex PCR. The sample shows roughly 70,000 clones, around 96% of them seen only once. Sequences were obtained from T cells isolated from PBMCs. Receptors originate from a human donor in good health.

V is TRBV28 and J is TRBJ2-3; 8 positions agree with TRBD1. This CDR3 is built from 15 residues. Germline V gives CDR1 MDHEN, CDR2 SYDVKM. The V gene end was trimmed by 8 bases and the J gene end by 2 bases; junction bases not matched to a gene: 9. The CDR3 here is CASGIGDRITDTQYF. DNA of the CDR3: TGTGCCAGCGGGATAGGGGACAGGATCACAGATACGCAGTATTTT.

V and J are TRBV4-1 and TRBJ2-5, with 7 positions matching TRBD1. The CDR3 is 14 amino acids. Germline V gene sequence: CDR1 MGHRA, CDR2 YSYEKL. The J segment lost 1 base and the V segment lost 3 bases, leaving 2 bases of the junction unmatched. CDR3 sequence: CASSHGTAQETQYF. In nucleotides, the CDR3 is TGCGCCAGCAGCCATGGGACAGCCCAAGAGACCCAGTACTTC.

CDR3 amino acids: CASSPRQGGLNEQFF. The CDR3 DNA is TGTGCCAGCTCACCAAGACAGGGGGGTCTGAATGAGCAGTTCTTC. The V gene is TRBV18, the J gene TRBJ2-1; 9 bases align to TRBD1. Unmatched junction bases numbered 6, after V lost 2 bases and J lost 7 bases. CDR1 is KGHSH, CDR2 LQKENI, per germline. CDR3 length: 15 amino acids.

The chain combines TRBV5-1 with TRBJ2-7; 7 nucleotides line up with TRBD1. With V trimmed by 1 base and J by 0 bases, 4 bases remained unmatched. Per the germline V gene, CDR1 is SGHRS and CDR2 is YFSETQ. The CDR3 is 15 residues long. In DNA, the CDR3 is TGCGCCAGCAGCTTGCAGGGGGAACCCTCCTACGAGCAGTACTTC. Protein product: CASSLQGEPSYEQYF.

The genes are TRBV5-1 and TRBJ2-2, with TRBD1 matching over 9 bases. After removal of 3 bases from V and 7 bases from J, the junction contained 4 bases not matched to a gene. CDR3 size: 14 residues. From germline, CDR1 is SGHRS and CDR2 YFSETQ. CDR3 region: CASSWGQGNGELFF. The CDR3 bases are TGCGCCAGCAGCTGGGGACAGGGTAACGGGGAGCTGTTTTTT.

The CDR3 reads CSVGTSGSGGETQYF. The CDR3, as DNA: TGCAGCGTAGGGACTAGCGGATCAGGGGGAGAGACCCAGTACTTC. The genes are TRBV29-1 and TRBJ2-5, with 11 positions matching TRBD2. This CDR3 comprises 15 residues. V lost 6 bases and J lost 4; bases outside the gene matches: 10. Germline values: CDR1 SQVTM, CDR2 ANQGSEA.